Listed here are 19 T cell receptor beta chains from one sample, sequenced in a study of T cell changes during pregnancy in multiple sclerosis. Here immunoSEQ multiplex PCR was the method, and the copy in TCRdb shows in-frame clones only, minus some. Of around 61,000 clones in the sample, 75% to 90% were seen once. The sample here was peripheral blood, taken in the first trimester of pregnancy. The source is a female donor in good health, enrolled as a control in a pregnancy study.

The CDR3, as DNA: TGTGCCAGCAGCTCAGGGACTAGCGCCTACAATGAGCAGTTCTTC. Protein product: CASSSGTSAYNEQFF. The rearrangement joins TRBV5-4 to TRBJ2-1; TRBD2 agrees at 10 bases. The trim removed 3 bases at V and 2 bases at J, leaving 2 bases unmatched. The CDR3 covers 15 residues. Germline V gene data show CDR1 as SGHNT and CDR2 as YYREEE (reference sequence). Filled out from reference TRBV5-4 and TRBJ2-1, the complete variable domain reads ETGVTQSPTHLIKTRGQQVTLRCSSQSGHNTVSWYQQALGQGPQFIFQYYREEENGRGNFPPRFSGLQFPNYSSELNVNALELDDSALYLCASSSGTSAYNEQFFGPGTRLTVL.

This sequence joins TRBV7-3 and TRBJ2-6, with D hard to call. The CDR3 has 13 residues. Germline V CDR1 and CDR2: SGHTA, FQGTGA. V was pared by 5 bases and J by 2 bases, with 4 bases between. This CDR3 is CASSTPGANVLTF. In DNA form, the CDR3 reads TGTGCCAGCAGCACACCTGGGGCCAACGTCCTGACTTTC.

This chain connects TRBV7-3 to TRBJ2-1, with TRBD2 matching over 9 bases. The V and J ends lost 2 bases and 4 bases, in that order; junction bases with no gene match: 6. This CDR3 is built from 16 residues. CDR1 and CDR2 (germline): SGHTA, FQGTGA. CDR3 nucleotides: TGTGCCAGCAGCTTACGAGGCGGGGGGGGTTACAATGAGCAGTTCTTC. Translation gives CASSLRGGGGYNEQFF.

The CDR3 spells CASSPGGETQYF. As DNA, the CDR3 is TGTGCCAGCTCCCCAGGGGGGGAGACCCAGTACTTC. This chain uses TRBV9 with TRBJ2-5; TRBD1 is a possible D gene (7 bases). V shed 7 bases and J shed 5 bases, with 12 bases lying between them. The V gene's germline CDR1 is SGDLS and CDR2 YYNGEE. This CDR3 has 12 residues.

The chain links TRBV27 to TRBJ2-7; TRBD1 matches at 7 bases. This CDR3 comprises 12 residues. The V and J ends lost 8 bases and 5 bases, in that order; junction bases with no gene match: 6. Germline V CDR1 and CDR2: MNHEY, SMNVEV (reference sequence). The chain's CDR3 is CASQQGENEQYF. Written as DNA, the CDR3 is TGTGCCAGCCAGCAGGGGGAAAACGAGCAGTACTTC.

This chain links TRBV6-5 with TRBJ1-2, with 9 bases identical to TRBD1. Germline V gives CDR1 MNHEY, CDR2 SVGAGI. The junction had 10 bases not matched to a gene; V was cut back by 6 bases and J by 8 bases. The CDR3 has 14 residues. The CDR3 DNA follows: TGTGCCAGCAGCCCCACAGGGGGCGCTCGGGGCTACACCTTC. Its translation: CASSPTGGARGYTF.

CDR3 DNA: TGTGCCAGCAGCTTGTCGGGGGGCAATCAGCCCCAGCATTTT. Its translation is CASSLSGGNQPQHF. The V and J genes are TRBV7-9 and TRBJ1-5, with D perhaps matching TRBD1 (5 bases). CDR3 length: 14 amino acids. Per the germline V gene, CDR1 is SEHNR and CDR2 is FQNEAQ (reference sequence). V was shortened by 3 bases and J by 2 bases, with 8 bases between the two germline ends. The full variable domain, with the rest looked up from reference TRBV7-9 and TRBJ1-5, is DTGVSQNPRHKITKRGQNVTFRCDPISEHNRLYWYRQTLGQGPEFLTYFQNEAQLEKSRLLSDRFSAERPKGSFSTLEIQRTEQGDSAMYLCASSLSGGNQPQHFGDGTRLSIL.

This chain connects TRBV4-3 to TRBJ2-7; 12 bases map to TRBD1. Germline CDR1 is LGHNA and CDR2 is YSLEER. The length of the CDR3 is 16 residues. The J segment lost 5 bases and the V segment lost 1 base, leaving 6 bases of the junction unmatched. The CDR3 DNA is TGCGCCAGCAGCCAAGTTCCGGGACAGGGGGCAGACGAGCAGTACTTC. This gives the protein CASSQVPGQGADEQYF.

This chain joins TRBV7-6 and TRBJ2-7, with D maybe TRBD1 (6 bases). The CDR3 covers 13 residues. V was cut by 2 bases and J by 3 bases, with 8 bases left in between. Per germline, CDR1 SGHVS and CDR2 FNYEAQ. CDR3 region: CASSLSGDYEQYF. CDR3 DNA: TGTGCCAGCAGCTTATCAGGGGACTACGAGCAGTACTTC. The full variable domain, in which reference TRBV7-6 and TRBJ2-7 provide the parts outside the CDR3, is GAGVSQSPRYKVTKRGQDVALRCDPISGHVSLYWYRQALGQGPEFLTYFNYEAQQDKSGLPNDRFSAERPEGSISTLTIQRTEQRDSAMYRCASSLSGDYEQYFGPGTRLTVT.

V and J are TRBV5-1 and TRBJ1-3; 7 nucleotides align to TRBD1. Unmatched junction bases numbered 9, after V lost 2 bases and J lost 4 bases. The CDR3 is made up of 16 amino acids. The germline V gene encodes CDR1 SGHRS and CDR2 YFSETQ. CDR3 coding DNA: TGCGCCAGCAGCTTTGCTTCTAGGGGGCGAGGAAACACCATATATTTT. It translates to CASSFASRGRGNTIYF.

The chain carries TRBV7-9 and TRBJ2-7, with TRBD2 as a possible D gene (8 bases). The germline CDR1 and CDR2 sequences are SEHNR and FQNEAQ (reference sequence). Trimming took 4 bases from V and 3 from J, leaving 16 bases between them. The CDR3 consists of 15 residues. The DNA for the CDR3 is TGTGCCAGCAGCTCCCCCGGGAGGGGGCTCTACGAGCAGTACTTC. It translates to CASSSPGRGLYEQYF.

Here the CDR3 DNA reads TGCAGCGCCCGACAGGGTCCAAGCTCCTACGAGCAGTACTTC. Its translation: CSARQGPSSYEQYF. The chain is built from TRBV29-1 and TRBJ2-7, with 7 positions matching TRBD1. The CDR3 is made up of 14 amino acids. The junction had 9 bases not matched to a gene; V was cut back by 7 bases and J by 0 bases. CDR1 SQVTM and CDR2 ANQGSEA come from the germline V gene.

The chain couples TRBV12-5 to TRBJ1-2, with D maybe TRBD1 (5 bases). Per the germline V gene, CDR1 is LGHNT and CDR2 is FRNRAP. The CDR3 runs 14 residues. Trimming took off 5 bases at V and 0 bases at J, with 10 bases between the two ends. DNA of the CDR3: TGTGCTAGTGGTGGGACTGAAGCTAACTATGGCTACACCTTC. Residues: CASGGTEANYGYTF.

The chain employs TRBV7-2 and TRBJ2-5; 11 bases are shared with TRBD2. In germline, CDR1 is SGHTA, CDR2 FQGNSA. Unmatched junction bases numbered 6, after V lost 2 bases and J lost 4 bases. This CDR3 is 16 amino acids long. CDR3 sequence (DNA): TGTGCCAGCAGCTTATTTAGCGGGGGGGCCGCAGAGACCCAGTACTTC. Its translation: CASSLFSGGAAETQYF.

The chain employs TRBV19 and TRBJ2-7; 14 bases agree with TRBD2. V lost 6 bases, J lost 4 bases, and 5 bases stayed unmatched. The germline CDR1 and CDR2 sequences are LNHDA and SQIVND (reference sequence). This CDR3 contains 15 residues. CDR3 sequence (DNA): TGTGCCAGTAGCTTTGGACTAGCGGGGGGTTACGAGCAGTACTTC. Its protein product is CASSFGLAGGYEQYF. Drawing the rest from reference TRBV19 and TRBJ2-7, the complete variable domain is DGGITQSPKYLFRKEGQNVTLSCEQNLNHDAMYWYRQDPGQGLRLIYYSQIVNDFQKGDIAEGYSVSREKKESFPLTVTSAQKNPTAFYLCASSFGLAGGYEQYFGPGTRLTVT.

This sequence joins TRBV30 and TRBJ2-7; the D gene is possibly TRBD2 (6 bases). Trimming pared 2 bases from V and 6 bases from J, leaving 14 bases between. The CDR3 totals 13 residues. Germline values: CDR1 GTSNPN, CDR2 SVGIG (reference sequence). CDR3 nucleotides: TGTGCCTGGAGTACCCCGGGGGTACGCGAGCAGTACTTC. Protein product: CAWSTPGVREQYF.

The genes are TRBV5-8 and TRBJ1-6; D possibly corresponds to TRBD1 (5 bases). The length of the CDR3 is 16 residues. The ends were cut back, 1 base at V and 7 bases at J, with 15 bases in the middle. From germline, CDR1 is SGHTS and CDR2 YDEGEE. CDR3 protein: CASSLTVGRGNSPLHF. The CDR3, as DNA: TGTGCCAGCAGCTTGACCGTTGGTAGGGGCAATTCACCCCTCCACTTT.

The CDR3 reads CASSSEYREWNQPQHF. In DNA, the CDR3 is TGTGCCAGCAGCTCGGAGTACAGGGAGTGGAATCAGCCCCAGCATTTT. This sequence joins TRBV7-2 and TRBJ1-5; possible D gene TRBD1, 6 bases. This CDR3 has 16 residues. Per germline, CDR1 SGHTA and CDR2 FQGNSA. The V gene lost 4 bases and the J gene lost 4 bases, with 17 bases spanning the gap. The complete variable domain, with remaining parts taken from reference TRBV7-2 and TRBJ1-5, reads GAGVSQSPSNKVTEKGKDVELRCDPISGHTALYWYRQSLGQGLEFLIYFQGNSAPDKSGLPSDRFSAERTGGSVSTLTIQRTQQEDSAVYLCASSSEYREWNQPQHFGDGTRLSIL.

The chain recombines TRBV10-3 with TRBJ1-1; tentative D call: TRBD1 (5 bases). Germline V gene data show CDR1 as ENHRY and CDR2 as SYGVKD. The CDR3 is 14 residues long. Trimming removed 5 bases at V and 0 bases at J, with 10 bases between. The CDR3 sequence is CAISRDRMNTEAFF. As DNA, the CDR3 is TGTGCCATCAGTCGAGACAGAATGAACACTGAAGCTTTCTTT.